The entry below gives a single TCR beta chain sequence along with its context. The target antigen is unknown. Without exception, sorted populations had purity beyond 98%. This entry comes from a study of beta chain features in type 1 diabetes. The authors reverse transcribed all of the isolated RNA, so sequencing captured expressed TCRB transcripts. Profiled with immunoSEQ multiplex PCR; TCRdb holds only in-frame clones, not every one. This repertoire shows under 300,000 clones, roughly 14% found once; its top ten account for just under 0.02%. The CDR3 runs 16 residues. Trimming pared 4 bases from V and 1 base from J, leaving 16 bases between. Germline V gives CDR1 LGHNA, CDR2 YNFKEQ. Study-wide findings and caveats: Since sequencing was performed on cDNA, cells with high TCR expression could be over-represented. Still unanswered here is whether HLA type influences TCRB rearrangement. The naive, central memory and Treg TCRB repertoires showed an apparent similarity that was greater among patients than among healthy donors. Researchers report that Type 1 diabetes patients had moderately but significantly shorter TCRB CDR3s across all four CD4+ subsets.

The chain recombines TRBV4-2 with TRBJ2-5, with D perhaps TRBD1 (6 bases). This TCR came from a man aged 25 to 40 with type 1 diabetes. Sequenced sample: naive CD4+ T cells from blood. In DNA, the CDR3 is TGTGCCAGCAGCCCTGCGAACAGGGTTAGCCAAGAGACCCAGTACTTC. Translating gives CASSPANRVSQETQYF.